The 27 T cell receptor beta chains below come from one sample, sequenced in a study of OX40 agonist ivuxolimab in advanced cancers. Libraries came from the immunoSEQ multiplex PCR assay. The table was pulled from immuneACCESS by TCRdb, which kept in-frame rearrangements only. Such tables lose some clones; where checked, under half of the loss comes from unresolved V genes, and the rest has no known cause. Within this sample are approximately 70,000 clones, with about nine tenths of them counted one time only. The ten most abundant clones make up nearly 8.5% of the sample. Material: CD4+ or CD8+ T cells sorted from blood, obtained in a trial of the OX40 agonist ivuxolimab. The origin of the receptors is an adult with an advanced solid tumor such as melanoma, head and neck, liver or kidney cancer.

The chain links TRBV19 to TRBJ1-5; unclear D gene. Germline CDR1 LNHDA, CDR2 SQIVND (reference sequence). With 4 bases removed from V and 5 bases from J, the gap between germline ends came to 15 bases. CDR3 size: 15 residues. The CDR3 nucleotides read TGTGCCAGTAGTACCACGGTGGGTACAGATCAGCCCCAGCATTTT. Amino acid sequence: CASSTTVGTDQPQHF.

This chain uses TRBV9 with TRBJ2-2, with D uncertain. The V gene lost 0 bases and the J gene lost 6 bases, with 6 bases spanning the gap. CDR1 is SGDLS and CDR2 is YYNGEE in the germline V gene. This CDR3 is 13 amino acids long. Here the CDR3 DNA reads TGTGCCAGCAGCGTAGACCAATCCGGGGAGCTGTTTTTT. Translating gives CASSVDQSGELFF.

The J gene is TRBJ2-7, the V gene TRBV9, with TRBD1 as a possible D gene (6 bases). This CDR3 spans 16 amino acids. The germline V gene encodes CDR1 SGDLS and CDR2 YYNGEE. V lost 3 bases and J lost 9, with 25 bases in between. CDR3 protein: CASSGSAGTDLQGQYF. For the CDR3, the DNA is TGTGCCAGCAGCGGGAGTGCCGGGACGGATCTACAGGGGCAGTACTTC. Full variable domain (rest looked up from reference TRBV9 and TRBJ2-7): DSGVTQTPKHLITATGQRVTLRCSPRSGDLSVYWYQQSLDQGLQFLIQYYNGEERAKGNILERFSAQQFPDLHSELNLSSLELGDSALYFCASSGSAGTDLQGQYFGPGTRLTVT.

This rearrangement joins TRBV5-6 to TRBJ2-1; a possible D gene is TRBD2 (6 bases). V gave up 7 bases and J gave up 6 bases, with 17 bases separating them. The CDR3 consists of 14 residues. Per the germline V gene, CDR1 is SGHDT and CDR2 is YYEEEE. For the CDR3, the DNA is TGTGCCAGCGAACCAGGGACTCTTAGCAATGAGCAGTTCTTC. Its translation is CASEPGTLSNEQFF. Filled out from reference TRBV5-6 and TRBJ2-1, the complete variable domain reads DAGVTQSPTHLIKTRGQQVTLRCSPKSGHDTVSWYQQALGQGPQFIFQYYEEEERQRGNFPDRFSGHQFPNYSSELNVNALLLGDSALYLCASEPGTLSNEQFFGPGTRLTVL.

The chain joins TRBV11-2 to TRBJ2-3; TRBD2 matches 8 bases. The CDR3 has 15 residues. CDR1 and CDR2 (germline): SGHAT, FQNNGV. The V segment lost 3 bases and the J segment 3 bases; nucleotides outside the gene matches: 5. The CDR3 sequence is CASSFPGLETDTQYF. The CDR3 DNA reads as TGTGCCAGCAGCTTCCCGGGACTAGAGACAGATACGCAGTATTTT.

This clone was observed once. V usage is TRBV29-1 and J usage is TRBJ1-1, with 8 positions matching TRBD1. This CDR3 region has 15 residues. Germline CDR1 reads SQVTM; CDR2 reads ANQGSEA. Losses at the gene ends were 4 bases for V and 4 bases for J; bases not matched to a gene: 11. The CDR3 DNA reads TGCAGCGTTGTACCCCCTACAGGGGGAGTCACTGAAGCTTTCTTT. This sequence encodes CSVVPPTGGVTEAFF.

The chain joins TRBV29-1 to TRBJ1-1; D unclear. The germline CDR1 and CDR2 sequences are SQVTM and ANQGSEA. The CDR3 has 11 amino acids. Trimming removed 3 bases at V and 6 bases at J, with 8 bases between. The CDR3 DNA reads as TGCAGCGTTGATCCGGTCCCTGAAGCTTTCTTT. This codes for CSVDPVPEAFF.

This chain connects TRBV28 to TRBJ2-2; D is possibly TRBD1 (6 bases). The V end was cut by 9 bases, the J end by 7 bases, with 18 bases between. This CDR3 contains 14 residues. CDR1 is MDHEN and CDR2 is SYDVKM in the germline V gene. CDR3 residues: CASKDRSKVGELFF. As DNA, the CDR3 is TGTGCCAGTAAGGACAGATCAAAGGTCGGGGAGCTGTTTTTT.

Only one count was recorded for this clone. V usage is TRBV7-3 and J usage is TRBJ1-1; D is possibly TRBD1 (5 bases). The CDR3 contains 13 residues. The V gene's germline CDR1 is SGHTA and CDR2 FQGTGA. The V end was cut by 5 bases, the J end by 6 bases, with 13 bases between. The CDR3 loop reads CASSPQLGAEAFF. CDR3 in DNA: TGTGCCAGCAGCCCACAGTTAGGGGCTGAAGCTTTCTTT.

This sequence joins TRBV7-3 and TRBJ2-5; D is undetermined. V was clipped by 0 bases and J by 5 bases, with 7 bases between them. CDR1 and CDR2 (germline): SGHTA, FQGTGA. This CDR3 has 13 residues. CDR3 in DNA: TGTGCCAGCAGCTTAACAAGTTGGGAGACCCAGTACTTC. This gives the protein CASSLTSWETQYF.

The rearrangement uses TRBV6-6 and TRBJ2-2, with D uncertain. V was pared by 5 bases and J by 6 bases, with 4 bases between. From germline, CDR1 is MNHNY and CDR2 SVGAGI (reference sequence). The length of the CDR3 is 11 residues. The CDR3 DNA reads TGTGCCAGCAGTCTTCCCGGGGAGCTGTTTTTT. Its translation is CASSLPGELFF.

The chain employs TRBV9 and TRBJ1-6; D unresolved. The CDR3 length is 15 residues. Germline assignment: CDR1 SGDLS and CDR2 YYNGEE. V lost 6 bases to trimming and J lost 0 bases, with 10 bases between them. The CDR3 coding sequence is TGTGCCAGCACGAGGGAGAGCTCCTATAATTCACCCCTCCACTTT. Its protein is CASTRESSYNSPLHF.

The chain links TRBV20-1 to TRBJ2-7; D uncertain. V was trimmed by 5 bases and J by 4 bases, leaving 9 bases between them. The germline CDR1 and CDR2 sequences are DFQATT and SNEGSKA (reference sequence). The CDR3 sequence is 11 residues long. CDR3 DNA sequence: TGCAGTGCTGATCCACAGTACGAGCAGTACTTC. This gives the protein CSADPQYEQYF.

The rearrangement uses TRBV4-3 and TRBJ1-3; 9 positions agree with TRBD1. CDR1 and CDR2 (germline): LGHNA, YSLEER. This CDR3 spans 16 amino acids. V was clipped by 1 base and J by 4 bases; unmatched bases: 5. The CDR3 loop reads CASSQVGTGRGNTIYF. CDR3 DNA: TGCGCCAGCAGCCAAGTCGGGACAGGGCGAGGAAACACCATATATTTT.

The chain has TRBV6-5 and TRBJ1-3; unclear D gene. Trimming stripped 6 bases from V and 5 bases from J, with 5 bases between. The CDR3 sequence is 11 residues long. Per the germline V gene, CDR1 is MNHEY and CDR2 is SVGAGI. The CDR3 nucleotides are TGTGCCAGCAGCTTTAGAAACACCATATATTTT. It translates to CASSFRNTIYF.

The chain couples TRBV6-5 to TRBJ2-6; D uncertain. Germline assignment: CDR1 MNHEY and CDR2 SVGAGI. CDR3 length: 14 residues. Trimming pared 0 bases from V and 8 bases from J, leaving 8 bases between. The CDR3 protein is CASSYSRATNVLTF. The CDR3 coding sequence is TGTGCCAGCAGTTACTCGAGAGCAACCAACGTCCTGACTTTC.

V is TRBV19 and J is TRBJ1-5; no reliable D call. Germline lookup yields CDR1 LNHDA and CDR2 SQIVND (reference sequence). Trimming shortened V by 0 bases and J by 7 bases, and 10 bases separated the two germline ends. The CDR3 runs 14 residues. The CDR3 loop is CASSIEGRTQPQHF. DNA for the CDR3: TGTGCCAGTAGTATAGAAGGGCGCACACAGCCCCAGCATTTT. Combining the CDR3 with reference TRBV19 and TRBJ1-5 gives the whole variable domain DGGITQSPKYLFRKEGQNVTLSCEQNLNHDAMYWYRQDPGQGLRLIYYSQIVNDFQKGDIAEGYSVSREKKESFPLTVTSAQKNPTAFYLCASSIEGRTQPQHFGDGTRLSIL.

This chain links TRBV5-1 with TRBJ2-5; D is possibly TRBD1 (5 bases). The CDR3 extends over 14 amino acids. Germline lookup yields CDR1 SGHRS and CDR2 YFSETQ. Trimming removed 0 bases from V and 5 bases from J, with 11 bases in between. The CDR3, as DNA: TGCGCCAGCAGCTTGGAAAAGGGGTGGGAGACCCAGTACTTC. As protein: CASSLEKGWETQYF.

The chain combines TRBV7-2 with TRBJ1-3, with unresolved D. Looked up from germline, CDR1 is SGHTA and CDR2 is FQGNSA. Trimming pared 7 bases from V and 0 bases from J, leaving 13 bases between. This CDR3 has 15 residues. CDR3 coding DNA: TGTGCCAGCACCCCCTTCGAGAGCTCTGGAAACACCATATATTTT. This encodes CASTPFESSGNTIYF.

This sequence joins TRBV6-1 and TRBJ2-1; D may be TRBD2 (5 bases). V lost 3 bases and J 4 bases, leaving 13 bases between the germline ends. Germline assignment: CDR1 MNHNS and CDR2 SASEGT. The CDR3 is made up of 15 amino acids. The CDR3 DNA reads as TGTGCCAGCAGTGAGTTGCGGGTCCTTTACAATGAGCAGTTCTTC. This sequence encodes CASSELRVLYNEQFF.

The V call is TRBV7-2, the J call TRBJ2-2; D gene unclear. This CDR3 contains 15 residues. Germline CDR1 and CDR2: SGHTA and FQGNSA. The germline V and J ends were trimmed by 4 bases and 3 bases, with 12 bases remaining between them. This chain's CDR3 is CASSSTYRDTGELFF. DNA for the CDR3: TGTGCCAGCAGCTCTACCTACAGAGACACCGGGGAGCTGTTTTTT.

The CDR3 sequence: CASSQDSTPNTEAFF. For the CDR3, the DNA is TGCGCCAGCAGCCAAGACTCGACACCCAACACTGAAGCTTTCTTT. The chain employs TRBV4-3 and TRBJ1-1; no definite D call. The germline V gene encodes CDR1 LGHNA and CDR2 YSLEER. CDR3 length: 15 amino acids. With 0 bases removed from V and 2 bases from J, the gap between germline ends came to 10 bases.

The chain recombines TRBV15 with TRBJ1-2; D unclear. The V and J ends lost 0 bases and 7 bases respectively, with 12 bases between them. The length of the CDR3 is 14 residues. From germline, CDR1 is LNHNV and CDR2 YYDKDF (reference sequence). The CDR3: CATSRDDRVSGYTF. The DNA for the CDR3 is TGTGCCACCAGCAGAGACGACCGGGTTAGTGGCTACACCTTC.

The chain recombines TRBV6-5 with TRBJ1-3; D unclear. The CDR3 covers 13 residues. The ends were cut back, 7 bases at V and 4 bases at J, with 11 bases in the middle. In germline, CDR1 is MNHEY, CDR2 SVGAGI. The CDR3 here is CASTGFGGNTIYF. CDR3 in DNA: TGTGCCAGCACCGGGTTCGGAGGAAACACCATATATTTT.

The chain is built from TRBV7-6 and TRBJ2-2; TRBD1 might be the D (6 bases). V lost 2 bases, J lost 10 bases, and 14 bases lay in between. The CDR3 runs 14 residues. The germline CDR1 and CDR2 sequences are SGHVS and FNYEAQ. CDR3 coding DNA: TGTGCCAGCAGCTTAAGGGTACAGGGCTCGGAGCTGTTTTTT. Encoded protein: CASSLRVQGSELFF. The entire variable domain, with the rest obtained from reference TRBV7-6 and TRBJ2-2, is as follows: GAGVSQSPRYKVTKRGQDVALRCDPISGHVSLYWYRQALGQGPEFLTYFNYEAQQDKSGLPNDRFSAERPEGSISTLTIQRTEQRDSAMYRCASSLRVQGSELFFGEGSRLTVL.

The chain combines TRBV2 with TRBJ2-1, with D uncertain. CDR3 length: 10 residues. Germline CDR1 and CDR2: SNHLY and FYNNEI. Trimming left V 9 bases short and J 7 bases short, with 7 bases between. The CDR3 spells CASRSNEQFF. CDR3 nucleotides: TGTGCCAGTAGATCTAATGAGCAGTTCTTC.

This clone was seen only a few times. The V call is TRBV6-5, the J call TRBJ2-2, with D maybe TRBD2 (6 bases). The V end lost 2 bases, the J end lost 4 bases, and 14 bases lay between the germline ends. Germline V lookup: CDR1 MNHEY, CDR2 SVGAGI. This CDR3 is 16 amino acids long. CDR3 nucleotides: TGTGCCAGCAGTTACAGAGAGGGGCGGGGCACCGGGGAGCTGTTTTTT. Translated, it gives CASSYREGRGTGELFF.